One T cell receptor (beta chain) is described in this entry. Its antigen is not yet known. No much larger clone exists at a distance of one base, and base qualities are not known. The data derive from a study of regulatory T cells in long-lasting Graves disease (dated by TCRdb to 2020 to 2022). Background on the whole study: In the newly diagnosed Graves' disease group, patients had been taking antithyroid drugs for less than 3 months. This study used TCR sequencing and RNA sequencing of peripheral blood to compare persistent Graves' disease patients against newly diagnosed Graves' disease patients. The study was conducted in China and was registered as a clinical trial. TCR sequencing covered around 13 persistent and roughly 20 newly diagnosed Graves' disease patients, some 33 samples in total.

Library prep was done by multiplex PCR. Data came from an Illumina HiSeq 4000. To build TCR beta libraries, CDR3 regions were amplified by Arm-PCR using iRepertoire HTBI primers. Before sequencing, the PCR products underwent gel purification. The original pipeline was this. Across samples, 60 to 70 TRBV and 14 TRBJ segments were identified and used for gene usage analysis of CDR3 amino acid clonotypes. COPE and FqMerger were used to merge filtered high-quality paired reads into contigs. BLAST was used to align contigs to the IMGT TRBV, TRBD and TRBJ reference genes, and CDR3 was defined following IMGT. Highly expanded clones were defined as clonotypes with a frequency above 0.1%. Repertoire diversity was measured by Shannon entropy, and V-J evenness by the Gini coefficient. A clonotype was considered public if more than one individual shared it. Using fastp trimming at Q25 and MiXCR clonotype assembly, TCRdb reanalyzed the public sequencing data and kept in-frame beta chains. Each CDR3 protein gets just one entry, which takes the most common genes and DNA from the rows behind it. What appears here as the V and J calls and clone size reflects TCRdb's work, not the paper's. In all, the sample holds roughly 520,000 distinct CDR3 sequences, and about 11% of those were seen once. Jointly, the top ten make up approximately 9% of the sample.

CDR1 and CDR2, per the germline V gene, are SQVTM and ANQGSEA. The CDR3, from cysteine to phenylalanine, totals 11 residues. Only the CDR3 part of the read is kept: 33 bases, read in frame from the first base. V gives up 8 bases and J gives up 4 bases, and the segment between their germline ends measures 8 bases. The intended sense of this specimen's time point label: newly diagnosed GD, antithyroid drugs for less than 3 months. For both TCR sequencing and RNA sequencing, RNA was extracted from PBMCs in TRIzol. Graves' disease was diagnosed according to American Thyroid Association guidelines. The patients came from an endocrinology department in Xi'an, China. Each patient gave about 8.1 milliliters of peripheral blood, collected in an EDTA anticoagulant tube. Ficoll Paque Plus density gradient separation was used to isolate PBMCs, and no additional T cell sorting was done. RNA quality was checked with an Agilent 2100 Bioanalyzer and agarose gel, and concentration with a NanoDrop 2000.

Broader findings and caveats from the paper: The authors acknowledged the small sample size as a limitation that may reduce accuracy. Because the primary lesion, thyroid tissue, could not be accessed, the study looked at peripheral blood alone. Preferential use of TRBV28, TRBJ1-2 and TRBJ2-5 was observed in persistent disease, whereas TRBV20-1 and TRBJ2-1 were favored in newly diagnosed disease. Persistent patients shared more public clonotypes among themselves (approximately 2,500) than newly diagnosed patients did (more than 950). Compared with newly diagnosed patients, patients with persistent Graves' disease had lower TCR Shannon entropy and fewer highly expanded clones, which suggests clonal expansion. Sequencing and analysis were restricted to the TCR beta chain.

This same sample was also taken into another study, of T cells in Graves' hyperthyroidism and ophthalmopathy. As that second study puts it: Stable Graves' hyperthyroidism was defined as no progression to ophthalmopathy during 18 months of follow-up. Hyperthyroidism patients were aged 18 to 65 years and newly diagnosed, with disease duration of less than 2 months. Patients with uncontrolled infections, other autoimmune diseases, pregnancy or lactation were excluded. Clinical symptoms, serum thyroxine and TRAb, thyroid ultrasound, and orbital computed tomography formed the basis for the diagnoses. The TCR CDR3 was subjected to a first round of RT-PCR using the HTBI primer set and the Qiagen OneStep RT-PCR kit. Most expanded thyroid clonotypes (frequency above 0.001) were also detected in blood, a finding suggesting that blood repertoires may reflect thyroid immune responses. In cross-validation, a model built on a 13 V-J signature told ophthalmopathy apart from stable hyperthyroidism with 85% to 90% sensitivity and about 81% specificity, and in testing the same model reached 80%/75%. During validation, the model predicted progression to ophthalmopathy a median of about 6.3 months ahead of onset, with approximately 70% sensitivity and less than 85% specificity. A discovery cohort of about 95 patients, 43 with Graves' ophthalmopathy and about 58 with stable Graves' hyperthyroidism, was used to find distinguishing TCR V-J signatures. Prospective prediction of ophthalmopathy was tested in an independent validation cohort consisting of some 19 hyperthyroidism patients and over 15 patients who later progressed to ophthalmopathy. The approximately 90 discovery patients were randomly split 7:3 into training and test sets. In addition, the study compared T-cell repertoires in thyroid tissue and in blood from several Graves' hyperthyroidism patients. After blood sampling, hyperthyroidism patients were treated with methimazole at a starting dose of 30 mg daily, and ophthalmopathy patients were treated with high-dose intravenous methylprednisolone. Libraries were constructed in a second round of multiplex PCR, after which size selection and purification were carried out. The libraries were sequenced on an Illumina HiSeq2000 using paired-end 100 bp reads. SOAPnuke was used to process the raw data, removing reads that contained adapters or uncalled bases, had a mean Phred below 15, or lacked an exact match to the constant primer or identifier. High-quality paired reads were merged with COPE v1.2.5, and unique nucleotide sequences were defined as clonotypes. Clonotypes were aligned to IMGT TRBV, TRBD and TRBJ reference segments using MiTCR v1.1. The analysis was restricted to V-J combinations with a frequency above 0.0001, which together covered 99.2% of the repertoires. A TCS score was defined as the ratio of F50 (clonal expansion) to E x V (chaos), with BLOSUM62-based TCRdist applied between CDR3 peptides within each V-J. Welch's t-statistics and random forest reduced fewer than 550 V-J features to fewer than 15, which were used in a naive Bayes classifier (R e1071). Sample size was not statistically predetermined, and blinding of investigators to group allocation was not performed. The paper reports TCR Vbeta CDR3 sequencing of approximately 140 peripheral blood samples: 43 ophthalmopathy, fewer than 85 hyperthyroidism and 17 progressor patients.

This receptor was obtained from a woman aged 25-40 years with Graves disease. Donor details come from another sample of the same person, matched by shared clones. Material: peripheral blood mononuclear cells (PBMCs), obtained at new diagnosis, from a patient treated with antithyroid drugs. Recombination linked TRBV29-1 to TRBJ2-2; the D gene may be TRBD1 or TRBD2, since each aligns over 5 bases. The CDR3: CSLGGTGELFF. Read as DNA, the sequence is TGCAGCCTTGGGGGCACCGGGGAGCTGTTTTTT.